The 13 T cell receptor beta chains below come from one sample, sequenced in a study of control samples from healthy donors and cancer patients. Profiling relied on immunoSEQ multiplex PCR, and the TCRdb table lists in-frame clones only, not all of them. The top ten hold 1.7% of the sample, which has approximately 150,000 clones, 80% to 90% seen once. The sample taken for sequencing was blood. Every receptor here comes from a man younger than 35 in good health.

J is TRBJ1-2 and V is TRBV5-6, with 9 positions matching TRBD1. CDR1 and CDR2 from the germline V gene are SGHDT and YYEEEE. V shed 4 bases, J shed 3 bases, and the junction held 4 bases outside the gene matches. The CDR3 sequence is 14 residues long. In nucleotides, the CDR3 is TGTGCCAGCAGCCCGGACAGGGGCGACTATGGCTACACCTTC. Translated, it gives CASSPDRGDYGYTF. The entire variable domain, with the rest obtained from reference TRBV5-6 and TRBJ1-2, is as follows: DAGVTQSPTHLIKTRGQQVTLRCSPKSGHDTVSWYQQALGQGPQFIFQYYEEEERQRGNFPDRFSGHQFPNYSSELNVNALLLGDSALYLCASSPDRGDYGYTFGSGTRLTVV.

The CDR3 sequence is CASSLGRASGEQYF. The CDR3 bases are TGTGCCAGCAGCTTGGGCAGGGCGAGTGGCGAGCAGTACTTC. This chain connects TRBV7-2 to TRBJ2-7; maybe TRBD1 (5 bases). There are 14 residues in the CDR3. Germline assignment: CDR1 SGHTA and CDR2 FQGNSA. Trimming left V 3 bases short and J 6 bases short, with 15 bases between.

CDR3 protein: CASIMAGTSTDTQYF. CDR3 in DNA: TGTGCCAGCATCATGGCCGGGACAAGCACAGATACGCAGTATTTT. The chain employs TRBV2 and TRBJ2-3, with D perhaps TRBD1 (6 bases). This CDR3 has 15 amino acids. V lost 7 bases and J 0 bases, leaving 14 bases between the germline ends. Germline V lookup: CDR1 SNHLY, CDR2 FYNNEI.

The CDR3 nucleotides are TGTGCCAGCAGCCCCCTAGTGGGGACGGAGACCCAGTACTTC. The encoded protein is CASSPLVGTETQYF. The genes are TRBV28 and TRBJ2-5, with D possibly called TRBD1 or TRBD2 (5 bases each). Trimming pared 6 bases from V and 5 bases from J, leaving 16 bases between. Germline V gene lookup returns CDR1 MDHEN and CDR2 SYDVKM. This CDR3 comprises 14 residues.

The rearrangement uses TRBV6-2 or TRBV6-3 and TRBJ2-1; no clear D. The CDR3 has 17 amino acids. The V and J ends lost 6 bases and 6 bases respectively, with 24 bases between them. The germline CDR1 and CDR2 sequences are MNHEY and SVGEGT. CDR3 region: CASSPRPGVVGINEQFF. CDR3 in DNA: TGTGCCAGCAGCCCCAGGCCAGGTGTTGTGGGAATCAATGAGCAGTTCTTC.

The CDR3 DNA sequence: TGTGCCAGCAGTCCAGCGCGTCAAGAGACCCAGTACTTC. As protein: CASSPARQETQYF. The gene calls are TRBV2 and TRBJ2-5, with D uncertain. The V gene's germline CDR1 is SNHLY and CDR2 FYNNEI. This CDR3 contains 13 residues. V lost 5 bases and J 2 bases, leaving 9 bases between the germline ends.

This chain links TRBV28 with TRBJ1-5; no definite D call. The CDR3 contains 14 residues. CDR1 and CDR2 (germline): MDHEN, SYDVKM. V lost 3 bases, J lost 6 bases, and 12 bases lay in between. CDR3 amino acids: CASSFSLRIQPQHF. In nucleotides, the CDR3 is TGTGCCAGCAGTTTCTCCTTGAGGATTCAGCCCCAGCATTTT.

The chain employs TRBV7-3 and TRBJ2-1, with 10 nucleotides matching TRBD2. The germline V gene encodes CDR1 SGHTA and CDR2 FQGTGA. V shed 8 bases and J 9 bases; nucleotides not matched to a gene: 10. The CDR3 is 14 residues long. CDR3 amino acids: CASQLAGFTGEQFF. The CDR3 DNA reads as TGTGCCAGCCAACTAGCGGGGTTTACCGGTGAGCAGTTCTTC. Full variable domain (remainder filled in from reference TRBV7-3 and TRBJ2-1): GAGVSQTPSNKVTEKGKYVELRCDPISGHTALYWYRQSLGQGPEFLIYFQGTGAADDSGLPNDRFFAVRPEGSVSTLKIQRTERGDSAVYLCASQLAGFTGEQFFGPGTRLTVL.

This rearrangement joins TRBV6-5 to TRBJ2-6, with D unclear. This CDR3 has 15 residues. CDR1 is MNHEY and CDR2 is SVGAGI in the germline V gene. The ends were cut back, 2 bases at V and 4 bases at J, with 9 bases in the middle. In DNA, the CDR3 is TGTGCCAGCAGTTACGTCGAGGCGGGGGCCAACGTCCTGACTTTC. Its translation is CASSYVEAGANVLTF.

This clone was found once. The genes are TRBV4-2 and TRBJ2-7; 7 bases map to TRBD2. V was clipped by 3 bases and J by 0 bases; unmatched bases: 8. CDR1 is LGHNA, CDR2 YNFKEQ, per germline. The CDR3 is 16 residues long. CDR3 protein: CASSQPGLENSYEQYF. The CDR3 nucleotides read TGTGCCAGCAGCCAGCCCGGACTAGAAAACTCCTACGAGCAGTACTTC.

This rearrangement joins TRBV6-5 to TRBJ1-1; D perhaps matches TRBD1 (6 bases). Germline loops: CDR1 MNHEY, CDR2 SVGAGI. Trimming pared 6 bases from V and 4 bases from J, leaving 15 bases between. The CDR3 has 14 amino acids. The CDR3 coding sequence is TGTGCCAGCAGGTCTGGGGGGGCAAGCACTGAAGCTTTCTTT. This translates into CASRSGGASTEAFF.

This chain links TRBV7-9 with TRBJ2-2, with 9 bases fitting TRBD1. Germline V lookup: CDR1 SEHNR, CDR2 FQNEAQ (reference sequence). The CDR3 has 16 amino acids. V dropped 5 bases and J dropped 7; count of bases not matched to a gene: 11. CDR3 sequence: CASSISGQGRDGELFF. Written as DNA, the CDR3 is TGTGCCAGCAGCATATCTGGACAGGGGCGCGACGGGGAGCTGTTTTTT.

The chain combines TRBV5-6 with TRBJ1-5; 7 positions match TRBD1. After removal of 1 base from V and 2 bases from J, the junction contained 12 bases not matched to a gene. The CDR3 loop spans 18 amino acids. Germline V gene sequence: CDR1 SGHDT, CDR2 YYEEEE. CDR3 residues: CASSLWLTGEQGNQPQHF. The CDR3 DNA sequence: TGTGCCAGCAGCTTGTGGCTAACAGGGGAACAAGGCAATCAGCCCCAGCATTTT.